The TCR beta chain under discussion was sequenced for a study of neurological immune-mediated disorders. This clonotype appeared many times. TCRdb reprocessed the 5' RACE reads via MiXCR and lists one record per CDR3 protein. The sample comprises more than 15,000 distinct CDR3 sequences, roughly 15% of which are singletons, and 12% to 15% rests with the top ten. The V segment lost 5 bases and the J segment 4 bases; nucleotides outside the gene matches: 8. Germline V lookup: CDR1 MNHNY, CDR2 SVGAGI (reference sequence). This CDR3 spans 16 amino acids. This clonotype was obtained from a man between 60 and 75 years old with HTLV-1-associated myelopathy (HAM/TSP). The rearrangement joins TRBV6-6 to TRBJ2-3, with 11 bases matching TRBD2. The specimen was PBMCs. The CDR3, as DNA: TGTGCCAGCAGTGACCGTAGCGGGGGGGCTGCAGATACGCAGTATTTT. This sequence encodes CASSDRSGGAADTQYF.